The present entry profiles one T cell receptor beta chain with its context. Its antigen is unknown. V dropped 8 bases and J dropped 4; count of bases not matched to a gene: 11. The CDR3 spans 15 residues. The germline V gene has CDR1 GTSNPN and CDR2 SVGIG (reference sequence). This sample is part of a study of long-term antiretroviral therapy in people with HIV. Study findings and constraints: Collection of the blood took place between the mid-2000s and the late 2010s. The ART regimens in use then may have been less effective than current ones.

Version v3.0 of the immunoSEQ assay was performed at survey level. Generated by immunoSEQ multiplex PCR, the TCRdb table keeps only in-frame clones and is missing some. This sample yields around 20,000 clones, of which approximately 90% are seen a single time; around 8.5% belongs to the top ten. This receptor was obtained from a man in his forties or fifties with HIV. The specimen was unsorted PBMCs, collected 4.2 years after starting antiretroviral therapy. This chain uses TRBV30 with TRBJ1-2; 12 positions match TRBD1. CDR3 in DNA: TGTGCCCTCGGGGACAGGGGGCGTTTTAGCTATGGCTACACCTTC. Translated: CALGDRGRFSYGYTF.